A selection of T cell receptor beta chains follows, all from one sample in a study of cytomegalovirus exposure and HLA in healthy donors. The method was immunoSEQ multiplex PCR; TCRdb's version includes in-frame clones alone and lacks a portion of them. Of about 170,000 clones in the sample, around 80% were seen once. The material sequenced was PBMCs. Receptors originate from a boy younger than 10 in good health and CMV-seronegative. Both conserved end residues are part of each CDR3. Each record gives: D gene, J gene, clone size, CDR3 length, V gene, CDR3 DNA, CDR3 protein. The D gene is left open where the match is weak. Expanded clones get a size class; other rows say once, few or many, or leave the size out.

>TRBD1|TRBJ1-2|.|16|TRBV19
TGTGCCAGTAGTCTAGCCGGGACAGATAAATACTATGGCTACACCTTC
CASSLAGTDKYYGYTF
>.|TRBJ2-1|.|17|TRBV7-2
TGTGCCAGCAGCCTAACAGCAGGGGCCGCCGGCTACAATGAGCAGTTCTTC
CASSLTAGAAGYNEQFF
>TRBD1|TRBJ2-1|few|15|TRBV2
TGTGCCAGCAGGCTAGCCGGGACAGGTTACAATGAGCAGTTCTTC
CASRLAGTGYNEQFF
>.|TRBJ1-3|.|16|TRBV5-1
TGCGCCAGCAGCACCAAGGGGTCTGAAGCTGGAAACACCATATATTTT
CASSTKGSEAGNTIYF
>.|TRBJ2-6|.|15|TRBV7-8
TGTGCCAGCAGCTTAGCCAGGGTTGGGGCCAACGTCCTGACTTTC
CASSLARVGANVLTF
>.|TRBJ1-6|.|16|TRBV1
TGCACCAGCAGCCAATCTTCAGGGGCCCGCATGGGAGCCCTCCACTTT
CTSSQSSGARMGALHF
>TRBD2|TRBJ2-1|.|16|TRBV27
TGTGCCAGCAAGAACGCCGGGACTAGCTTTTACAATGAGCAGTTCTTC
CASKNAGTSFYNEQFF
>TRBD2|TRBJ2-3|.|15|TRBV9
TGTGCCAGCAGCGTATGGCGGGGGGTCACAGATACGCAGTATTTT
CASSVWRGVTDTQYF
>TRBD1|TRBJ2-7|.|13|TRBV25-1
TGTGCCAGCAGTGATTCCACAGGGGTCGAGCAGTACTTC
CASSDSTGVEQYF
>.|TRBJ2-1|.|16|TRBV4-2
TGTGCCAGCAGCCACCCCGGAGGCCTCCCCTACAATGAGCAGTTCTTC
CASSHPGGLPYNEQFF
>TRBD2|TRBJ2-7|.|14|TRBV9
TGTGCCAGCAGCGAGACTAGCGGGGGCTACGAGCAGTACTTC
CASSETSGGYEQYF
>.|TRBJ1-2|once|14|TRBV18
TGTGCCAGCTCACTTGAAACAGGGAGCTATGGCTACACCTTC
CASSLETGSYGYTF
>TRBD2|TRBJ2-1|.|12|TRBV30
TGTGCCTGGCGGGAGGGGACTTTTGAGCAGTTCTTC
CAWREGTFEQFF
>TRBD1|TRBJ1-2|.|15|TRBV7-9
TGTGCCAGCAGCTCGCTCGACAGGGCCCTCGCTGGCTACACCTTC
CASSSLDRALAGYTF
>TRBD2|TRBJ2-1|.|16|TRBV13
TGTGCCAGCAGCTCTGATAGCGGGGGGATTTACAATGAGCAGTTCTTC
CASSSDSGGIYNEQFF
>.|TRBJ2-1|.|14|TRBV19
TGTGCCAGTAACGGGGGTACTCCTTACAATGAGCAGTTCTTC
CASNGGTPYNEQFF
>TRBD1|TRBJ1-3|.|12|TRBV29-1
TGCAGCGCCTTGACAGGGGTTGGCACCATATATTTT
CSALTGVGTIYF
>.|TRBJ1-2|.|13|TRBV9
TGTGCCAGCAGCGTAGGGCCAAACTATGGCTACACCTTC
CASSVGPNYGYTF
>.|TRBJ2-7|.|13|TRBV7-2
TGTGCCAGCAGCTTAGCTTGGCATTCCGAGCAGTACTTC
CASSLAWHSEQYF
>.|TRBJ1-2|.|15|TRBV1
TGCACCAGCAGCCAAGAGGCTAGGGGGCGAGAGAGCTACACCTTC
CTSSQEARGRESYTF
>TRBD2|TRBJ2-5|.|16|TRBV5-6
TGTGCCAGCAGCGGTACTGGGACTAGCGGGGAGGTGGCCCAGTACTTC
CASSGTGTSGEVAQYF
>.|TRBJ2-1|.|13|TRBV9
TGTGCCAGCTCCCTACTTCCGCGTGCTGAGCAGTTCTTC
CASSLLPRAEQFF
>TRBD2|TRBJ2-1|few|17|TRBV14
TGTGCCAGCAGCCAAGAATCGGGGCTAGCGGGGCTCAATGAGCAGTTCTTC
CASSQESGLAGLNEQFF
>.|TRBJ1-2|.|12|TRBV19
TGTGCCAGTAGCGGACAGACCAGCGGCTACACCTTC
CASSGQTSGYTF
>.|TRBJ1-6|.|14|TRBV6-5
TGTGCCAGCAGCCGGAGCTCCTATAATTCACCCCTCCACTTT
CASSRSSYNSPLHF
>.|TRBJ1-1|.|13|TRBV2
TGTGCCAGCAAGTCGCGGGGGAACACTGAAGCTTTCTTT
CASKSRGNTEAFF
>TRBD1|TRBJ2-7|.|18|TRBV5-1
TGCGCCAGCAGCCCACAGGGGGCCTGGCGGATTAGCCCCAAAGGGCAGTACTTC
CASSPQGAWRISPKGQYF
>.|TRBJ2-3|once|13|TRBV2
TGTGCCAGCTTCCGGGGTATGGGTCATACGCAGTATTTT
CASFRGMGHTQYF
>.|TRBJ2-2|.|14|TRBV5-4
TGTGCCAGCAGCTTGCCCAGGGGCACCGGGGAGCTGTTTTTT
CASSLPRGTGELFF
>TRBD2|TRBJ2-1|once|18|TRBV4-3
TGCGCCAGCAGCGAAGGGCCGACGAAAAGCGGGAGCTACAATGAGCAGTTCTTC
CASSEGPTKSGSYNEQFF
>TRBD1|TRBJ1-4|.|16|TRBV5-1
TGCGCCAGCAGCTTCGGACAGGCCGCAACTAATGAAAAACTGTTTTTT
CASSFGQAATNEKLFF
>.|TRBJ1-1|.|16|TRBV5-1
TGCGCCAGCAGCCCCACACCCGGCTCCAGAGGCACTGAAGCTTTCTTT
CASSPTPGSRGTEAFF
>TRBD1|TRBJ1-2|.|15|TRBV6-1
TGTGCCAGCAGTGATTCGACAGGGGGCAGTTGGGGCTACACCTTC
CASSDSTGGSWGYTF
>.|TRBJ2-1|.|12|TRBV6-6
TGTGCCAGCAGTTACTCCGGCGGTGAGCAGTTCTTC
CASSYSGGEQFF
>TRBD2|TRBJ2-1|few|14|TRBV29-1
TGCAGCGTCGGACTTTATAGCGGGAGCTTTGAGCAGTTCTTC
CSVGLYSGSFEQFF
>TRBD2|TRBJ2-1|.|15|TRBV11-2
TGTGCCAGCAGCCTTGGGAGGGCCTCTTACAATGAGCAGTTCTTC
CASSLGRASYNEQFF
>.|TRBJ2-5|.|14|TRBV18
TGTGCCAGCTCACCTAACCAGGGAAAAGAGACCCAGTACTTC
CASSPNQGKETQYF
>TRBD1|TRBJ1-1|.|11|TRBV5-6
TGTGCCAGCAGCCGACAGGGGGAAGCTTTCTTT
CASSRQGEAFF
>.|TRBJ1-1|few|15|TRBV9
TGTGCCAGCAGCGCCTCCCAGCGGGGTTACACTGAAGCTTTCTTT
CASSASQRGYTEAFF
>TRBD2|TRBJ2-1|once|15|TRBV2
TGTGCCAGCAGTGTTGGCCTAGCGGGTATAGGTGAGCAGTTCTTC
CASSVGLAGIGEQFF
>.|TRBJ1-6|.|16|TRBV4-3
TGCGCCAGCAGCCTAGCGGGGGGGATAATGGATTCACCCCTCCACTTT
CASSLAGGIMDSPLHF
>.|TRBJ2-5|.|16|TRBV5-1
TGCGCCAGCAGCTTGGGCCAGGGTTGGGTCAGAGAGACCCAGTACTTC
CASSLGQGWVRETQYF
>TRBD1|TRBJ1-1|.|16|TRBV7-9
TGTGCCAGCAGCTCTCAGGGGACAGGGGTGAACACTGAAGCTTTCTTT
CASSSQGTGVNTEAFF
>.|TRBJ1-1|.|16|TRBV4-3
TGCGCCAGCAGCCAAGGACAGGAAACTATGAACACTGAAGCTTTCTTT
CASSQGQETMNTEAFF
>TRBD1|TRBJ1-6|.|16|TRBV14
TGTGCCAGCAGCACCCGGACAGGCCCAGGGAGTTCACCCCTCCACTTT
CASSTRTGPGSSPLHF
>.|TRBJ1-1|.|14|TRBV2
TGTGCCAGCAGTGGATCAGGGCCCCCAACTGAAGCTTTCTTT
CASSGSGPPTEAFF